What follows is one T cell receptor beta chain and its context. Its antigen is unknown. The PCR made use of 60 Vbeta and 13 Jbeta primers. Assay used: immunoSEQ multiplex PCR; TCRdb lists only in-frame clones, some missing. The sample contains 100,000 to 120,000 clones, 77% of which appear only once. The record originates from a study of cytomegalovirus exposure and HLA in healthy donors. Study details: An analysis done earlier identified roughly 120 million unique TCR beta sequences from about 179 million T cells. Approximately 85 million unique TCRs from HLA-typed donors were held in an early data release.

V was trimmed by 4 bases and J by 4 bases, leaving 25 bases between them. CDR1 and CDR2 from the germline V gene are MNHEY and SMNVEV (reference sequence). The CDR3 extends over 18 amino acids. Findings and limits, study-wide: Clonal expansion, a later analysis showed, was greater in HLA-associated TCR beta chains than in equally common others.

What was sequenced was PBMCs. The sequence came from a woman aged 40 to 50 in good health and CMV-seropositive. V and J are TRBV27 and TRBJ1-1, with a weak D call TRBD1 (6 bases). This CDR3 reads CASSSLRGGGGRSTEAFF. DNA for the CDR3: TGTGCCAGCAGTTCACTAAGGGGCGGGGGGGGCCGGAGCACTGAAGCTTTCTTT.